Listed below are T cell receptor beta chains from one sample, sequenced in a study of blood T cell repertoires in COVID-19. Sequenced by immunoSEQ multiplex PCR; TCRdb stores in-frame clones only, minus some. The sample has about 410,000 clones, approximately 90% seen once. Sequenced material: peripheral blood. The source is a woman between 40 and 50 years old with COVID-19, enrolled during active disease. The CDR3 runs from the conserved cysteine through the conserved F or W. The D gene is left open where the match is weak.

D	V	CDR3
TRBD2	TRBV4-1	CASSQVASGRVEAEQFF
-	TRBV14	CASSDDRYRRDEQFF
-	TRBV28	CASSHGLSWTDTQYF
-	TRBV20-1	CSASRGNTIYF
-	TRBV7-2	CASSLGYRDKGKTQYF
-	TRBV18	CASSPAGGEQYF
TRBD1	TRBV7-2	CASSLVGTGGTNTEAFF
-	TRBV18	CASSLEYNRGYTF
TRBD2	TRBV6-2/TRBV6-3	CASSLTSGGPGDTQYF
TRBD1	TRBV18	CASSPGQGKTGELFF
-	TRBV19	CASSMEPLKEKLFF
TRBD1	TRBV7-9	CASSLSQGAAEAFF
TRBD1	TRBV19	CASKSVGQGAGVQPQHF
TRBD2	TRBV7-2	CASSLRGLAEHRNTQYF
-	TRBV3-1/TRBV3-2	CASSLRSEGYQPQHF
-	TRBV28	CASSLSAGLTIYEQYF
-	TRBV5-4	CASSLSTESSAGTEAFF
TRBD1	TRBV18	CASSPFIQGEDTQYF
-	TRBV5-5	CASSLGTTEETQYF
TRBD2	TRBV25-1	CASSEYPGTRNTGELFF
TRBD2	TRBV20-1	CSASEREAHEQYF
-	TRBV6-1	CASSELGGGGGEQFF
TRBD1	TRBV19	CASRFLGQGRNSPLHF
-	TRBV27	CASSFKEQLRSGANVLTF
-	TRBV12-3/TRBV12-4	CASSPGQETQYF
TRBD1	TRBV3-1/TRBV3-2	CASSRVGTGDQVKNTEAFF
TRBD2	TRBV2	CASIDSGRISYEQYF
-	TRBV11-2	CASSFTIQETQYF
TRBD1	TRBV28	CASSLYRGLGSNQPQHF
TRBD2	TRBV7-6	CASSLTSGGGSGELFF
-	TRBV7-2	CASSLGRTGGPMGEQFF
-	TRBV5-1	CASSVQGRVGEKLFF
-	TRBV5-1	CASSQVGAQETQYF
TRBD2	TRBV6-5	CASSLSGMNTGELFF
-	TRBV18	CASSPIVAGELFF
-	TRBV28	CASSSTGTTTVGELFF
-	TRBV29-1	CSGRNTEAFF
TRBD1	TRBV24-1	CATSDLSPASTPGQGGNEQFF
-	TRBV18	CASSPGGGLDQPQHF
TRBD1	TRBV7-7	CASSLTWDRPVNTGELFF
-	TRBV19	CASSNDRAPNQPQHF
TRBD1	TRBV19	CASSPRQGHYGYTF
-	TRBV11-2	CASNQGWNTGELFF
-	TRBV6-6	CASSMGWGGGNTEAFF
TRBD2	TRBV27	CASSLSAGGKKTQYF
-	TRBV27	CASSLILESNQPQHF
TRBD1	TRBV28	CASSLWTGGMHGYTF
-	TRBV5-1	CASSETSPTYNEQFF
-	TRBV28	CASSLGQLNTIYF
-	TRBV7-2	CASSLVQKSHEQYF
-	TRBV15	CATSRDLSGEQYF
-	TRBV2	CASSRNSDSEKLFF
TRBD1	TRBV2	CASSAQGSNQPQHF
TRBD2	TRBV6-4	CASSAIAGGGYNEQFF
TRBD1	TRBV28	CASIPPGPGGHNQPQHF
TRBD2	TRBV6-2/TRBV6-3	CASSYGTSGGNEQFF
-	TRBV28	CASSFNGGRQPQHF
-	TRBV7-8	CASSLGPLRGGNQPQHF
TRBD2	TRBV10-3	CAITNGLAVYEQYF